This entry lists 30 T cell receptor beta chains sequenced from one sample in a study of T cells in Graves' hyperthyroidism and ophthalmopathy. Amplification of TCR beta CDR3 regions was performed using RNA transcripts as template. Primed by the HTBI set, a first-round RT-PCR was run on the TCR CDR3. A single record per CDR3 protein comes from TCRdb applying MiXCR to the multiplex PCR reads. The sample yields some 300,000 distinct CDR3 sequences, around 17% seen once. Sequencing input: blood. The receptors stem from a young man with Graves' hyperthyroidism.

This clonotype was detected ten times or more. This chain links TRBV13 with TRBJ2-1; possible D gene TRBD1, 6 bases. Germline V CDR1 and CDR2: PRHDT, FYEKMQ (reference sequence). V was cut by 5 bases and J by 0 bases, with 17 bases left in between. The CDR3 runs 17 residues. Here the CDR3 reads CASSPLRGKSSYNEQFF. As DNA, the CDR3 is TGTGCCAGCAGCCCCCTGAGGGGGAAAAGCTCCTACAATGAGCAGTTCTTC.

This clonotype was detected a few times. The gene calls are TRBV6-1 and TRBJ2-1; D remains unclear. Germline V CDR1 and CDR2: MNHNS, SASEGT. CDR3 length: 13 amino acids. V was shortened by 5 bases and J by 9 bases, with 14 bases between the two germline ends. As DNA, the CDR3 is TGTGCCAGCAGTTATTACGGCCCGGGTGAGCAGTTCTTC. As protein: CASSYYGPGEQFF.

This clonotype was recorded at least ten times. The rearrangement links TRBV29-1 to TRBJ2-4; D ambiguous. Deletions cut 5 bases from V and 3 bases from J, with 20 bases between. This CDR3 comprises 16 residues. Per germline, CDR1 SQVTM and CDR2 ANQGSEA. The CDR3: CSVRGLDPSGKNIQYF. In DNA form, the CDR3 reads TGCAGCGTTCGCGGTTTGGACCCATCGGGCAAAAACATTCAGTACTTC.

In the case of this clonotype: This clone may be a read error of a much larger clone one base away. The chain recombines TRBV18 with TRBJ1-1; D is uncertain. Germline CDR1 reads KGHSH; CDR2 reads LQKENI. This CDR3 has 13 residues. V was shortened by 2 bases and J by 10 bases, with 14 bases between the two germline ends. DNA of the CDR3: TGTGCCAGCTCACCAACGAGTCAGATTGTAGCTTTCTTT. As protein: CASSPTSQIVAFF.

V gene TRBV9 combines with J gene TRBJ2-1; 7 nucleotides agree with TRBD1. The CDR3 extends over 16 amino acids. The J segment lost 3 bases and the V segment lost 4 bases, leaving 10 bases of the junction unmatched. Looked up from germline, CDR1 is SGDLS and CDR2 is YYNGEE. The CDR3 DNA reads as TGTGCCAGCAGCCGTAAGGTAGGGGGCGGCTACAATGAGCAGTTCTTC. Amino acid sequence: CASSRKVGGGYNEQFF.

The rearrangement links TRBV19 to TRBJ2-2; TRBD2 aligns across 8 bases. Germline values: CDR1 LNHDA, CDR2 SQIVND (reference sequence). V shed 8 bases and J 3 bases; nucleotides not matched to a gene: 14. The CDR3 runs to 17 residues. The CDR3 region is CASLPGLGVRDTGELFF. DNA of the CDR3: TGTGCCAGTCTTCCGGGACTAGGAGTTCGGGACACCGGGGAGCTGTTTTTT.

This chain uses TRBV2 with TRBJ2-2, with 11 bases aligning to TRBD2. V lost 8 bases to trimming and J lost 7 bases; unmatched junction nucleotides: 9. The CDR3 runs to 15 residues. In germline, CDR1 is SNHLY, CDR2 FYNNEI. In DNA, the CDR3 is TGTGCCAGCGGGCCACTAGCGGGAGCCTACGGGGAGCTGTTTTTT. Protein: CASGPLAGAYGELFF.

CDR3 sequence reads: CASTRGATNEKLFF. The CDR3 DNA sequence: TGTGCCAGCACCCGCGGAGCAACTAATGAAAAACTGTTTTTT. V and J are TRBV12-3 or TRBV12-4 and TRBJ1-4; unclear D gene. This CDR3 region has 14 residues. The V gene lost 7 bases and the J gene lost 0 bases, with 9 bases spanning the gap.

The chain links TRBV20-1 to TRBJ2-7, with a weak D call TRBD1 (7 bases). V lost 5 bases and J lost 1, with 12 bases in between. This CDR3 has 13 residues. CDR1 is DFQATT and CDR2 is SNEGSKA in the germline V gene (reference sequence). The DNA of the CDR3 is TGCAGTGCTGGAGGGGGCCTTTCCTACGAGCAGTACTTC. Translated, it gives CSAGGGLSYEQYF.

This clonotype was seen ten or more times. This chain joins TRBV7-8 and TRBJ2-2; the D is unclear. The CDR3 extends over 15 amino acids. Trimming pared 3 bases from V and 0 bases from J, leaving 8 bases between. Per germline, CDR1 SGHVS and CDR2 FQNEAQ. The CDR3 here is CASSFVRTNTGELFF. The CDR3 bases are TGTGCCAGCAGCTTCGTGAGAACGAACACCGGGGAGCTGTTTTTT.

This chain connects TRBV19 to TRBJ1-4; 9 nucleotides agree with TRBD1. The CDR3 covers 14 residues. Germline CDR1 LNHDA, CDR2 SQIVND (reference sequence). V gave up 6 bases and J gave up 7 bases; unmatched junction bases: 6. Here the CDR3 DNA reads TGTGCCAGTAGCCAGACAGGGGGGGGTGAAAAACTGTTTTTT. This sequence encodes CASSQTGGGEKLFF.

This clonotype was seen just once. This chain connects TRBV5-1 to TRBJ1-6; D is ambiguous. Germline lookup yields CDR1 SGHRS and CDR2 YFSETQ. The CDR3 runs 16 residues. Trimming took off 3 bases at V and 8 bases at J, with 18 bases between the two ends. CDR3 coding DNA: TGCGCCAGCAGCTACGGAGGTATAAGATCGGATTCACCCCTCCACTTT. It yields the protein CASSYGGIRSDSPLHF.

J is TRBJ1-6 and V is TRBV9; D possibly corresponds to TRBD1 (6 bases). V was shortened by 4 bases and J by 7 bases, with 18 bases between the two germline ends. This CDR3 region has 16 residues. The germline V gene encodes CDR1 SGDLS and CDR2 YYNGEE. The CDR3 DNA reads TGTGCCAGCAGCCTTCTCGGGGGCTGGGGAAATTCACCCCTCCACTTT. It is translated as CASSLLGGWGNSPLHF. Full variable domain (remainder filled in from reference TRBV9 and TRBJ1-6): DSGVTQTPKHLITATGQRVTLRCSPRSGDLSVYWYQQSLDQGLQFLIQYYNGEERAKGNILERFSAQQFPDLHSELNLSSLELGDSALYFCASSLLGGWGNSPLHFGNGTRLTVT.

This clonotype appeared many times. The V and J genes are TRBV30 and TRBJ1-2, with a possible D match to TRBD1 (6 bases). Germline assignment: CDR1 GTSNPN and CDR2 SVGIG (reference sequence). The CDR3 extends over 12 amino acids. Trimming stripped 8 bases from V and 5 bases from J, with 15 bases between. DNA for the CDR3: TGTGCCCATACTCAAGGGGGGTATGGCTACACCTTC. Translated: CAHTQGGYGYTF.

Ten or more counts support this clonotype. The CDR3 loop is CASSSTVSSYNEQFF. The CDR3 DNA reads TGTGCCAGCAGTTCGACGGTAAGCTCCTACAATGAGCAGTTCTTC. The chain couples TRBV27 to TRBJ2-1, with D uncertain. The CDR3 extends over 15 amino acids. Germline CDR1 is MNHEY and CDR2 is SMNVEV (reference sequence). Trimming removed 4 bases from V and 0 bases from J, with 10 bases in between.

The chain is built from TRBV7-3 and TRBJ1-6; D is ambiguous. Germline-derived CDR1 and CDR2 are SGHTA and FQGTGA. Trimming took 3 bases from V and 13 from J, leaving 13 bases between them. This CDR3 region has 13 residues. The CDR3 loop reads CASSFSSRAPLHF. DNA for the CDR3: TGTGCCAGCAGCTTTAGCTCCAGAGCGCCCCTCCACTTT.

In this sample, this clonotype turned up a few times. The chain uses TRBV6-6 and TRBJ2-5, with 13 positions matching TRBD2. Germline CDR1 and CDR2: MNHNY and SVGAGI (reference sequence). V shed 0 bases and J 3 bases; nucleotides not matched to a gene: 25. The CDR3 spans 24 residues. For the CDR3, the DNA is TGTGCCAGCAGTTACTCCCACCCTAATGGACTAGCGGGAGAAAATCCCCTTTTCGAAGAGACCCAGTACTTC. Protein sequence: CASSYSHPNGLAGENPLFEETQYF.

This clonotype was picked up many times. This chain links TRBV12-3 or TRBV12-4 with TRBJ2-1; 7 bases are a match to TRBD1. V gave up 5 bases and J gave up 5 bases; unmatched junction bases: 0. The CDR3 is 12 residues long. The chain's CDR3 is CASSDRDNEQFF. The CDR3 bases are TGTGCCAGCAGTGACAGGGACAATGAGCAGTTCTTC.

The chain carries TRBV2 and TRBJ1-1; D gene ambiguous. V lost 4 bases, J lost 6 bases, and 9 bases lay in between. This CDR3 has 12 residues. Looked up from germline, CDR1 is SNHLY and CDR2 is FYNNEI. CDR3 coding DNA: TGTGCCAGCAGTGTGCAGTTCCCTGAAGCTTTCTTT. Translated, it gives CASSVQFPEAFF.

This clonotype was seen many times. The rearrangement links TRBV30 to TRBJ2-7, with 9 bases identical to TRBD1. The germline gives CDR1 GTSNPN, CDR2 SVGIG (reference sequence). The V gene end was trimmed by 3 bases and the J gene end by 6 bases; junction bases not matched to a gene: 12. The CDR3 contains 15 residues. The DNA for the CDR3 is TGTGCCTGGAGGCTAACAGGGGGCATTCCGGCCGAGCAGTACTTC. This translates into CAWRLTGGIPAEQYF.

Points on this clonotype: This may come from a read error, since a much larger clone is one base off. The V and J genes are TRBV5-1 and TRBJ1-5; D is unresolved. CDR3 length: 15 residues. Germline lookup yields CDR1 SGHRS and CDR2 YFSETQ. CDR3 sequence reads: CASSLGEWSNQLQHF. In DNA, the CDR3 is TGCGCCAGCAGCTTGGGGGAATGGAGCAATCAGCTCCAGCATTTT.

In this sample, this clonotype turned up many times. The J gene is TRBJ1-6, the V gene TRBV7-2; D may be TRBD1 (5 bases). The CDR3 covers 15 residues. Germline V gene sequence: CDR1 SGHTA, CDR2 FQGNSA. Trimming cost V 3 bases and J 10 bases, with 16 bases left between them. The CDR3 protein is CASSFRQEGVSPLHF. The DNA of the CDR3 is TGTGCCAGCAGCTTCCGGCAGGAAGGGGTCTCACCCCTCCACTTT. The whole variable domain, remainder taken from reference TRBV7-2 and TRBJ1-6, is GAGVSQSPSNKVTEKGKDVELRCDPISGHTALYWYRQSLGQGLEFLIYFQGNSAPDKSGLPSDRFSAERTGGSVSTLTIQRTQQEDSAVYLCASSFRQEGVSPLHFGNGTRLTVT.

This chain connects TRBV5-1 to TRBJ2-7, with TRBD2 identical over 13 bases. V gave up 5 bases and J gave up 3 bases; unmatched junction bases: 11. From germline, CDR1 is SGHRS and CDR2 YFSETQ. The CDR3 has 17 amino acids. Here the CDR3 reads CASSSGLAGLGVYEQYF. In DNA, the CDR3 is TGCGCCAGCAGTTCGGGACTAGCGGGATTGGGCGTCTACGAGCAGTACTTC.

This clonotype was found a few times. The CDR3, as DNA: TGTGCCAGCAGCTTATTTCCTCGACCGATCAATGAGCAGTTCTTC. This translates into CASSLFPRPINEQFF. The chain recombines TRBV7-9 with TRBJ2-1; no clear D gene. CDR1 is SEHNR and CDR2 is FQNEAQ in the germline V gene (reference sequence). V gave up 2 bases and J gave up 6 bases, with 14 bases separating them. The CDR3 is 15 amino acids. The full variable domain, its missing parts supplied by reference TRBV7-9 and TRBJ2-1, is DTGVSQNPRHKITKRGQNVTFRCDPISEHNRLYWYRQTLGQGPEFLTYFQNEAQLEKSRLLSDRFSAERPKGSFSTLEIQRTEQGDSAMYLCASSLFPRPINEQFFGPGTRLTVL.

Note on this clonotype: A much larger clone is a single base away; this may be a read error. The CDR3 nucleotides are TGTGCCAGCAGCTTTGATGGGACTAGCTCCTTCAATGAGCAGTTCTTC. It encodes CASSFDGTSSFNEQFF. V gene TRBV7-2 combines with J gene TRBJ2-1; the match to TRBD2 covers 9 bases. Germline V gene lookup returns CDR1 SGHTA and CDR2 FQGNSA. The CDR3 has 16 residues. The full variable domain, in which reference TRBV7-2 and TRBJ2-1 provide the parts outside the CDR3, is GAGVSQSPSNKVTEKGKDVELRCDPISGHTALYWYRQSLGQGLEFLIYFQGNSAPDKSGLPSDRFSAERTGGSVSTLTIQRTQQEDSAVYLCASSFDGTSSFNEQFFGPGTRLTVL.

This clonotype was recorded many times. The chain joins TRBV3-1 to TRBJ2-5, with D perhaps being TRBD1 or TRBD2 (5 bases each). The V and J ends lost 0 bases and 5 bases respectively, with 13 bases between them. The CDR3 runs 15 residues. CDR1 is LGHDT and CDR2 is YNNKEL in the germline V gene (reference sequence). CDR3 DNA: TGTGCCAGCAGCCAAGATTCGGGGCCCCTGGAGACCCAGTACTTC. This gives the protein CASSQDSGPLETQYF.

In its sample, this clonotype was seen many times. The chain combines TRBV7-2 with TRBJ1-1; D is unclear. Germline assignment: CDR1 SGHTA and CDR2 FQGNSA. The CDR3 is 14 amino acids. Trimming removed 3 bases at V and 1 base at J, with 9 bases between. CDR3 DNA sequence: TGTGCCAGCAGCTTCACGAGGACGAACACTGAAGCTTTCTTT. Its translation: CASSFTRTNTEAFF.

This clonotype was picked up many times. V usage is TRBV20-1 and J usage is TRBJ1-1; D unresolved. V lost 3 bases to trimming and J lost 3 bases, with 5 bases between them. The CDR3 has 11 residues. CDR1 is DFQATT, CDR2 SNEGSKA, per germline (reference sequence). CDR3 in amino acids: CSASGDTEAFF. CDR3 coding DNA: TGCAGTGCTAGCGGGGACACTGAAGCTTTCTTT.

This clonotype was seen repeatedly, ten times or more. V and J are TRBV13 and TRBJ1-2, with D unresolved. The CDR3 has 15 amino acids. Per the germline V gene, CDR1 is PRHDT and CDR2 is FYEKMQ (reference sequence). Trimming took off 6 bases at V and 5 bases at J, with 19 bases between the two ends. CDR3 residues: CASSEGVSSSYGYTF. In DNA form, the CDR3 reads TGTGCCAGCAGTGAAGGCGTCAGTTCTAGTTATGGCTACACCTTC.

This clonotype was detected ten times or more. The V and J genes are TRBV30 and TRBJ1-2; D may be TRBD1 (5 bases). The V end lost 2 bases, the J end lost 5 bases, and 15 bases lay between the germline ends. The germline V gene encodes CDR1 GTSNPN and CDR2 SVGIG (reference sequence). The CDR3 totals 14 residues. The CDR3 bases are TGTGCCTGGAGTACACGGACCGGGGGGTATGGCTACACCTTC. This encodes CAWSTRTGGYGYTF. Using reference TRBV30 and TRBJ1-2 for the parts outside the CDR3, the full variable domain is SQTIHQWPATLVQPVGSPLSLECTVEGTSNPNLYWYRQAAGRGLQLLFYSVGIGQISSEVPQNLSASRPQDRQFILSSKKLLLSDSGFYLCAWSTRTGGYGYTFGSGTRLTVV.